The clone carrying this TCR beta chain was counted a few times. The V gene's germline CDR1 is SGHTA and CDR2 FQGNSA. The CDR3 runs to 13 residues. Deletions cut 2 bases from V and 3 bases from J, with 8 bases between. TCRdb re-called the 5' RACE reads with MiXCR, one entry per CDR3 protein. The table records fewer than 60,000 distinct CDR3 sequences, roughly 10% of them present only once. The record originates from a study of early T cells in non-severe SARS-CoV-2 infection. This chain uses TRBV7-2 with TRBJ2-7; D gene ambiguous. This TCR was sampled from an adult who was a healthcare worker with PCR-confirmed SARS-CoV-2 infection or an uninfected control (not recorded which). The specimen was whole blood. CDR3 nucleotide sequence: TGTGCCAGCAGCTTATCCCAAGACTACGAGCAGTACTTC. It specifies CASSLSQDYEQYF.